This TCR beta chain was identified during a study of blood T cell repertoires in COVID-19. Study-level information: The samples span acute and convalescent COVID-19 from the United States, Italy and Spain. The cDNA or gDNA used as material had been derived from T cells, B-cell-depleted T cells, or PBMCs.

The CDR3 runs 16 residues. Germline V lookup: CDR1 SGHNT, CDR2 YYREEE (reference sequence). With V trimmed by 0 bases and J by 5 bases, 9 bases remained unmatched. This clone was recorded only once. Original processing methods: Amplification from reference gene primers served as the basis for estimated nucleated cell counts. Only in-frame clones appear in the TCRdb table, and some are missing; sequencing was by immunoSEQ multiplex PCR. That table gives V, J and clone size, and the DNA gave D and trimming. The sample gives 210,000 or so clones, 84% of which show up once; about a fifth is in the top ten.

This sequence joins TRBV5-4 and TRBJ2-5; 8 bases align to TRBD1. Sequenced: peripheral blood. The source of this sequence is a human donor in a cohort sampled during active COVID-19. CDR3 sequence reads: CASSLAGSGGLETQYF. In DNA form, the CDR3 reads TGTGCCAGCAGCTTGGCCGGTTCAGGGGGCTTGGAGACCCAGTACTTC.